The clone carrying this T cell receptor (beta chain) was seen a few times. Antigen unknown. The data were obtained in a study of beta chain features in type 1 diabetes. Study-level information: The study examined about 110,000,000 sorted cells across all samples.

Once sorted, every population was more than 98% pure. Isolated RNA was reverse transcribed in full, so expressed TCRB transcripts were sequenced. Measured with immunoSEQ multiplex PCR; TCRdb has only the in-frame clones, and not every one. The profile shows a few hundred thousand clones, 10% to 15% of them singletons. The CDR3 runs 15 residues. Trimming took 5 bases from V and 7 from J; bases not matched to a gene: 10. Germline CDR1 is MNHEY and CDR2 is SVGAGI. Study-wide findings and caveats: There were fewer insertions and more deletions at the VDJ junctions of type 1 diabetes patients. Shorter TCRB CDR3s, moderately but significantly so, were found in Type 1 diabetes patients in all four CD4+ subsets. The naive, central memory and Treg TCRB repertoires looked more alike in patients than they did in healthy donors.

Sequencing input: naive CD4+ T cells from blood. This rearrangement joins TRBV6-5 to TRBJ2-2, with TRBD2 matching 7 bases. The receptor comes from a woman younger than 30 with type 1 diabetes. The CDR3 loop reads CASSTVPSGDGELFF. CDR3 DNA: TGTGCCAGCAGTACCGTACCTAGCGGTGACGGGGAGCTGTTTTTT.